This entry concerns a single TCR beta chain. The antigen is undetermined. Germline CDR1 and CDR2: LGHNT and FRNRAP. The V end lost 10 bases, the J end lost 7 bases, and 25 bases lay between the germline ends. The CDR3 is 16 amino acids. The library came from three nested PCR rounds adapted from ARM-PCR protocols. TCRdb used MiXCR to reprocess the multiplex PCR reads, holding one entry per CDR3 protein. The table records tens of thousands of distinct CDR3 sequences, around 71% of them present only once. RNA was extracted from bulk tissue without any cell sorting. The data were obtained in a study of tumor and adjacent non-tumor tissue in lung cancer. Study context: There were some 11 adenocarcinoma, a couple of squamous cell carcinoma and 1 small cell lung cancer cases.

The study's findings and limits: Significantly higher TCR diversity was found in tumor than normal lung.

The sequence came from a man between 60 and 75 years old with non-small cell lung cancer. The gene calls are TRBV12-5 and TRBJ1-4; D may be TRBD1 (6 bases). The sample was lung tumor tissue. CDR3 sequence reads: CANGPADRRGSEKLFF. The CDR3 bases are TGTGCTAATGGCCCCGCAGACAGGAGGGGTAGTGAAAAACTGTTTTTT.